Below are 2 T cell receptor beta chains sequenced from a single sample in a study of T cell repertoires in cytomegalovirus infection. Via MiXCR, TCRdb re-called the reads, giving one row per CDR3 protein. The sample holds more than 85,000 distinct CDR3 sequences, under 25% seen once. The sequenced sample was CD8+ T cells from PBMCs. These receptors all come from a human donor in good health (CMV status not recorded). Some clones in this sample may be carry-over from other donors' samples.

The chain uses TRBV7-6 and TRBJ1-5; D is uncertain. Trimming pared 6 bases from V and 5 bases from J, leaving 11 bases between. Looked up from germline, CDR1 is SGHVS and CDR2 is FNYEAQ. The CDR3 covers 13 residues. The CDR3 region has the DNA TGTGCCAGCAGTTGGAGGGTGGATCAGCCCCAGCATTTT. Amino acids: CASSWRVDQPQHF.

The chain employs TRBV6-2 or TRBV6-3 and TRBJ1-5; D may be TRBD1 (5 bases). V was cut by 7 bases and J by 4 bases, with 23 bases left in between. CDR1 is MNHEY, CDR2 SVGEGT, per germline. This CDR3 has 17 amino acids. CDR3 bases: TGTGCCAGCACCGAATTTGGATGGGGCGCGCGGAATCAGCCCCAGCATTTT. Its translation: CASTEFGWGARNQPQHF.